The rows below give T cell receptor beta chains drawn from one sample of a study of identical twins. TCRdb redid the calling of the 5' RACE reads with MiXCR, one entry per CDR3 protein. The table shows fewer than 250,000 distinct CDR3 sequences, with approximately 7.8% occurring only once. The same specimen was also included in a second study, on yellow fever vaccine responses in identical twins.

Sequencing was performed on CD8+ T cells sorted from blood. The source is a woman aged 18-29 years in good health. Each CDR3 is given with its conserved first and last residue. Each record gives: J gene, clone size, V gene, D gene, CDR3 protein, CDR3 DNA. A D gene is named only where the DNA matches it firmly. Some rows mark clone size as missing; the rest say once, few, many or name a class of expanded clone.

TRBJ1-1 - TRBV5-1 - CASSSRQGNTEDFF TGCGCCAGCAGCTCGAGGCAGGGGAACACTGAAGATTTCTTT
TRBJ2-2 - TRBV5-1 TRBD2 CASSFATTSGRAHSGELFF TGCGCCAGCAGCTTCGCGACGACTAGCGGGAGGGCCCATTCAGGGGAGCTGTTTTTT
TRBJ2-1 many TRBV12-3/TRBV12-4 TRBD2 CASSLGLAVYNEQFF TGTGCCAGCAGTTTAGGGCTAGCGGTCTACAATGAGCAGTTCTTC
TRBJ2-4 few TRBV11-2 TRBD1 CASSMGDRNIQYF TGTGCCAGCAGCATGGGGGACAGAAACATTCAGTACTTC
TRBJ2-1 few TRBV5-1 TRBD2 CASQTSGSYNEQFF TGCGCCAGTCAGACTAGCGGGAGCTACAATGAGCAGTTCTTC
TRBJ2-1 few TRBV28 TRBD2 CASSYPLSSGRDEQFF TGTGCCAGCAGTTACCCCCTCTCTAGCGGGAGGGATGAGCAGTTCTTC
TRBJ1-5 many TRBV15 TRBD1 CATGIRQGGLNQPQHF TGTGCCACCGGAATCAGACAGGGAGGTCTGAATCAGCCCCAGCATTTT
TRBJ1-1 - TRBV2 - CASNDDEAFF TGTGCCAGCAACGACGATGAAGCTTTCTTT
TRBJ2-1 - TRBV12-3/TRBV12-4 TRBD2 CASSLFRRVAGNNEQFF TGTGCCAGCAGTTTGTTTCGTCGAGTAGCGGGAAACAATGAGCAGTTCTTC
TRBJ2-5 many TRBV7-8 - CASSQGQRVETQYF TGTGCCAGCAGCCAGGGACAACGAGTGGAGACCCAGTACTTC
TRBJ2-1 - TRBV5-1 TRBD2 CASSWRAGESYNEQFF TGCGCCAGCAGCTGGCGGGCGGGGGAGAGCTACAATGAGCAGTTCTTC
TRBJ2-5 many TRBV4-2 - CASSQDWRGRETQYF TGTGCCAGCAGCCAAGATTGGCGGGGCCGAGAGACCCAGTACTTC
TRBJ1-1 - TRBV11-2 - CASSQAGRGEAFF TGTGCCAGCAGCCAAGCAGGGCGGGGTGAAGCTTTCTTT
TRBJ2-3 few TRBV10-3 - CAISDSETYTDTQYF TGTGCCATCAGTGACTCGGAGACTTACACAGATACGCAGTATTTT
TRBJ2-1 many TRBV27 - CASSWRLDRQYNEQFF TGTGCCAGCAGTTGGAGGTTGGACAGACAATACAATGAGCAGTTCTTC
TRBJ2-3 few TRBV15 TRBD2 CATSRDDSGARTDTQYF TGTGCCACCAGCAGAGACGATAGCGGGGCCCGAACAGATACGCAGTATTTT
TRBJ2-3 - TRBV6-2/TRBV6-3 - CAISERGSTDTQYF TGTGCCATCTCGGAGAGGGGGAGCACAGATACGCAGTATTTT
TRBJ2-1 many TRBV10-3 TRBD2 CAISEAGDEQFF TGTGCCATCAGTGAGGCGGGAGATGAGCAGTTCTTC
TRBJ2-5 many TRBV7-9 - CASSPPRGETQYF TGTGCCAGCAGCCCCCCTCGTGGGGAGACCCAGTACTTC
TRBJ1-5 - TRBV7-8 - CASSFGWRGDQPQHF TGTGCCAGCAGCTTCGGTTGGAGGGGGGATCAGCCCCAGCATTTT
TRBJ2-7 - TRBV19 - CASSIVQGADEQYF TGTGCCAGTAGTATAGTCCAGGGTGCGGACGAGCAGTACTTC
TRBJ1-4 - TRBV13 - CASSFTTEKLFF TGTGCCAGCAGCTTTACCACCGAAAAACTGTTTTTT
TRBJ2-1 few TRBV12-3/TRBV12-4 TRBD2 CASSSGTSMFF TGTGCCAGCAGTAGTGGGACTAGTATGTTCTTC
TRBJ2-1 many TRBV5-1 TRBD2 CASSLWTSGSSYNEQFF TGCGCCAGCAGCTTATGGACTAGCGGGAGCTCCTACAATGAGCAGTTCTTC
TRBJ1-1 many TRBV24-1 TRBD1 CATSPGTVMNTEAFF TGTGCCACCAGTCCCGGGACAGTCATGAACACTGAAGCTTTCTTT
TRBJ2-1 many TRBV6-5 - CASSYGYNEQFF TGTGCCAGCAGTTATGGCTACAATGAGCAGTTCTTC
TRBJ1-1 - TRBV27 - CASSHVPLNTEAFF TGTGCCAGCAGCCATGTTCCTTTGAACACTGAAGCTTTCTTT
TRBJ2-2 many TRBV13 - CASSLGLGGPNTGELFF TGTGCCAGCAGCTTAGGCCTGGGGGGGCCGAACACCGGGGAGCTGTTTTTT
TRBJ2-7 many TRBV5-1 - CASSLGGVEQYF TGCGCCAGCAGCTTGGGGGGAGTCGAGCAGTACTTC
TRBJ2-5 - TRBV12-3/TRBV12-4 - CASSLGAAAETQYF TGTGCCAGCAGTCTAGGGGCAGCAGCAGAGACCCAGTACTTC
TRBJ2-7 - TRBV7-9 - CASSSGIASGSGEQYF TGTGCCAGCAGCTCAGGGATCGCTTCCGGGAGTGGCGAGCAGTACTTC
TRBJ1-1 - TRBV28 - CASSKRNGRAFF TGTGCCAGCAGTAAGAGGAACGGCAGAGCTTTCTTT
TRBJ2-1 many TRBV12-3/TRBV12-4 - CASTLNRANEQFF TGTGCCAGCACCCTAAATCGGGCAAATGAGCAGTTCTTC
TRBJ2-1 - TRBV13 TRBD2 CTSSSPSGGRASSYNEQFF TGTACCAGCAGCTCCCCATCGGGCGGGAGGGCCAGCTCCTACAATGAGCAGTTCTTC
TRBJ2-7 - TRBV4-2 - CASGTGLISYEQYF TGTGCCAGCGGCACCGGGCTTATCTCCTACGAGCAGTACTTC
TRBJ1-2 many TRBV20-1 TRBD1 CSASRQGRLWDPVGYTF TGCAGTGCTAGTCGACAGGGGAGGCTATGGGACCCGGTAGGCTACACCTTC
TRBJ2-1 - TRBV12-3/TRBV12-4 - CASSLRGDEDEQFF TGTGCCAGCAGTTTGCGTGGGGACGAGGATGAGCAGTTCTTC
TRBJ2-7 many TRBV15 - CATSKLTVSYEQYF TGTGCCACCAGCAAGTTGACGGTCTCCTACGAGCAGTACTTC
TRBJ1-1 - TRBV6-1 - CAISGAPDEINTEAFF TGTGCCATCTCCGGGGCCCCGGATGAAATAAACACTGAAGCTTTCTTT
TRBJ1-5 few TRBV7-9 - CASSSDEQAVQPQHF TGTGCCAGCAGCTCAGACGAACAGGCGGTTCAGCCCCAGCATTTT